This entry lists 15 T cell receptor beta chains sequenced from one sample in a study of T cells of healthy individuals. MiXCR was run by TCRdb on the 5' RACE reads, yielding one entry per CDR3 protein. The sample includes roughly 87,000 distinct CDR3 sequences, approximately 18% of them seen just once. The origin of the receptors is a human donor in good health.

V usage is TRBV20-1 and J usage is TRBJ1-2; 8 positions match TRBD1. This CDR3 comprises 16 residues. The germline V gene encodes CDR1 DFQATT and CDR2 SNEGSKA (reference sequence). The J segment lost 0 bases and the V segment lost 0 bases, leaving 6 bases of the junction unmatched. The CDR3 DNA sequence: TGCAGTGCTAGAGATCAAGCAGGGGGCCCTAACTATGGCTACACCTTC. It yields the protein CSARDQAGGPNYGYTF.

The V and J genes are TRBV7-9 and TRBJ2-5; TRBD1 matches at 8 bases. This CDR3 spans 17 amino acids. Germline V gene lookup returns CDR1 SEHNR and CDR2 FQNEAQ (reference sequence). The V segment lost 2 bases and the J segment 5 bases; nucleotides outside the gene matches: 13. The CDR3 coding sequence is TGTGCCAGCAGCTTACCCCGTGGCAGGGGGCAACAGGAGACCCAGTACTTC. This encodes CASSLPRGRGQQETQYF.

This clonotype was counted between two and nine times. The rearrangement uses TRBV11-1 and TRBJ2-7; 7 bases are a match to TRBD1. This CDR3 comprises 14 residues. The germline V gene encodes CDR1 SGHAT and CDR2 FQDESV (reference sequence). V lost 5 bases to trimming and J lost 1 base; unmatched junction nucleotides: 5. CDR3 sequence (DNA): TGTGCCAGCAGCGCTGACAGGGATTCCTACGAGCAGTACTTC. Protein: CASSADRDSYEQYF.

This clonotype was counted at least ten times. This chain joins TRBV23-1 and TRBJ2-1, with TRBD1 matching 9 bases. TRBV23-1 is designated an ORF whose function remains uncertain. CDR3 size: 15 residues. V lost 8 bases, J lost 3 bases, and 8 bases stayed unmatched. CDR3 loop: CASQSRGQGYNEQFF. CDR3 bases: TGCGCCAGCCAAAGTCGGGGACAGGGCTACAATGAGCAGTTCTTC.

The chain links TRBV5-5 to TRBJ2-5; 10 nucleotides line up with TRBD2. V lost 4 bases, J lost 5 bases, and 8 bases stayed unmatched. CDR1 SGHKS and CDR2 YYEKEE come from the germline V gene (reference sequence). The CDR3 sequence is 15 residues long. CDR3 DNA: TGTGCCAGCAGCAGGCCAGCGGGGGGGCAGGAGACCCAGTACTTC. Translating gives CASSRPAGGQETQYF.

This clonotype was picked up a small number of times. The chain carries TRBV15 and TRBJ1-2; 8 bases line up with TRBD1. Unmatched junction bases numbered 11, after V lost 4 bases and J lost 7 bases. The CDR3 extends over 15 amino acids. Germline CDR1 LNHNV, CDR2 YYDKDF (reference sequence). The CDR3 DNA is TGTGCCACCAGCAAAGGACAGGGATATCCTTCTGGCTACACCTTC. It specifies CATSKGQGYPSGYTF.

This clonotype occurred once. This chain connects TRBV5-6 to TRBJ2-5; 7 nucleotides line up with TRBD2. Looked up from germline, CDR1 is SGHDT and CDR2 is YYEEEE. There are 16 residues in the CDR3. Unmatched junction bases numbered 6, after V lost 1 base and J lost 0 bases. CDR3 coding DNA: TGTGCCAGCAGCTTGCGGCCTAGCGGTTACCAAGAGACCCAGTACTTC. Its protein product is CASSLRPSGYQETQYF.

This clonotype was counted between two and nine times. The rearrangement uses TRBV29-1 and TRBJ2-5, with D unresolved. The germline gives CDR1 SQVTM, CDR2 ANQGSEA. Trimming took off 4 bases at V and 3 bases at J, with 6 bases between the two ends. The length of the CDR3 is 11 residues. The CDR3 coding sequence is TGCAGCGTTGCCGAAAAAGAGACCCAGTACTTC. Translation: CSVAEKETQYF. The complete variable domain, with remaining parts taken from reference TRBV29-1 and TRBJ2-5, reads SAVISQKPSRDICQRGTSLTIQCQVDSQVTMMFWYRQQPGQSLTLIATANQGSEATYESGFVIDKFPISRPNLTFSTLTVSNMSPEDSSIYLCSVAEKETQYFGPGTRLLVL.

This clonotype occurred a few times. The V gene is TRBV14, the J gene TRBJ2-2; the D is unclear. Trimming left V 7 bases short and J 7 bases short, with 13 bases between. Germline V gene lookup returns CDR1 SGHDN and CDR2 FVKESK. The CDR3 totals 13 residues. This CDR3 is CASTPSGHGELFF. CDR3 bases: TGTGCCAGCACCCCCTCCGGGCACGGGGAGCTGTTTTTT.

This clonotype was detected many times. The chain recombines TRBV5-1 with TRBJ1-3, with TRBD1 as a possible D gene (5 bases). The length of the CDR3 is 18 residues. Trimming took 3 bases from V and 0 from J, leaving 19 bases between them. The V gene's germline CDR1 is SGHRS and CDR2 YFSETQ. The CDR3 is CASSSGTGVRTSGNTIYF. For the CDR3, the DNA is TGCGCCAGCAGCTCCGGGACTGGCGTAAGGACCTCTGGAAACACCATATATTTT.

This clonotype was observed a few times. V usage is TRBV6-2 or TRBV6-3 and J usage is TRBJ2-7; perhaps D is TRBD1 or TRBD2 (5 bases each). Germline V CDR1 and CDR2: MNHEY, SVGEGT. This CDR3 comprises 15 residues. The V gene lost 7 bases and the J gene lost 7 bases, with 23 bases spanning the gap. This CDR3 is CASNHRDLDLREQYF. CDR3 nucleotides: TGTGCCAGCAACCACCGGGACCTGGACTTGCGTGAGCAGTACTTC.

Ten or more counts support this clonotype. The J gene is TRBJ2-3, the V gene TRBV4-3; a weak D match, TRBD2 (6 bases). The V gene's germline CDR1 is LGHNA and CDR2 YSLEER. CDR3 size: 16 residues. Trimming shortened V by 1 base and J by 1 base, and 12 bases separated the two germline ends. This chain's CDR3 is CASSQASGDGTDTQYF. Here the CDR3 DNA reads TGCGCCAGCAGCCAAGCATCGGGGGATGGCACAGATACGCAGTATTTT.

The chain is built from TRBV20-1 and TRBJ2-3; D may be TRBD1 (6 bases). Germline values: CDR1 DFQATT, CDR2 SNEGSKA (reference sequence). V lost 7 bases to trimming and J lost 2 bases, with 22 bases between them. The CDR3 covers 16 residues. Here the CDR3 DNA reads TGCAGTGTCCCTTCCAGGGGTTCCCCATTCACAGATACGCAGTATTTT. Translation: CSVPSRGSPFTDTQYF.

This clonotype was counted many times. For the CDR3, the DNA is TGCAGTGCTAGAGATTTCCGGGAAGATCAGCCCCAGCATTTT. Encoded protein: CSARDFREDQPQHF. This chain connects TRBV20-1 to TRBJ1-5; D uncertain. The germline V gene has CDR1 DFQATT and CDR2 SNEGSKA (reference sequence). The CDR3 consists of 14 residues. The V end lost 0 bases, the J end lost 5 bases, and 11 bases lay between the germline ends.

This clonotype was picked up a small number of times. J is TRBJ1-5 and V is TRBV27; tentative D call: TRBD1 (5 bases). Trimming took 8 bases from V and 6 from J, leaving 14 bases between them. CDR3 length: 13 amino acids. Per the germline V gene, CDR1 is MNHEY and CDR2 is SMNVEV (reference sequence). CDR3 sequence: CASVGGVGQPQHF. The CDR3 DNA follows: TGTGCCAGCGTTGGGGGGGTTGGTCAGCCCCAGCATTTT.